This T cell receptor (beta chain) was identified in a study of cytomegalovirus exposure and HLA in healthy donors. Study as a whole: The roughly 700 first-cohort repertoires shared a platform with the 100 to 150 validation repertoires, as reported in a later analysis. Whole-study findings and limits: Rarity marked most TCR sequences, yet some public TCRs occurred in many donors.

In the case of this clone: Antigen: not known.

Generated by immunoSEQ multiplex PCR, the TCRdb table keeps only in-frame clones and is missing some. This table holds some 330,000 clones, about nine tenths found once. CDR1 LNHDA and CDR2 SQIVND come from the germline V gene (reference sequence). V was clipped by 5 bases and J by 6 bases; unmatched bases: 10. This CDR3 has 15 amino acids. The donors were part of the validation cohort, which consisted of some 120 subjects and was separate from the first cohort of about 720 subjects. This sequence joins TRBV19 and TRBJ1-1; 9 bases line up with TRBD1. This TCR came from a woman younger than 30 in good health and CMV-seronegative. Input material: PBMCs. This chain's CDR3 is CASSVSGQGAAEAFF. Here the CDR3 DNA reads TGTGCCAGTAGTGTCTCGGGACAGGGCGCGGCTGAAGCTTTCTTT.